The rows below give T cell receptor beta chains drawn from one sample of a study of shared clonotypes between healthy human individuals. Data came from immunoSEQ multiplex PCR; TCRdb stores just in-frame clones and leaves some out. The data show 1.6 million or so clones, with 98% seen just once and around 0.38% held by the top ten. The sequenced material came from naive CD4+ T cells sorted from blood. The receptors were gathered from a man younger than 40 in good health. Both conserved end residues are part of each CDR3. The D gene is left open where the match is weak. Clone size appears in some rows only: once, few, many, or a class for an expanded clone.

CDR3nt: TGTGCCAGCAGCAAACGGGGGAGCTTCGATGAGCAGTTCTTC
CDR3aa: CASSKRGSFDEQFF
d_gene: -
v_gene: TRBV9
abundance: once
j_gene: TRBJ2-1

CDR3nt: TGCAGCGTCGGGAGGACAGTTAATGAAAAACTGTTTTTT
CDR3aa: CSVGRTVNEKLFF
d_gene: -
v_gene: TRBV29-1
abundance: -
j_gene: TRBJ1-4

CDR3nt: TGTGCCTGGAGTGGACTAGCCGGGGAGCTGTTTTTT
CDR3aa: CAWSGLAGELFF
d_gene: -
v_gene: TRBV30
abundance: -
j_gene: TRBJ2-2

CDR3nt: TGTGCCAGCAGCCAAGATTTAGTGGACTTCGAACCCTACGAGCAGTACTTC
CDR3aa: CASSQDLVDFEPYEQYF
d_gene: -
v_gene: TRBV4-2
abundance: -
j_gene: TRBJ2-7

CDR3nt: TGTGCCAGCTCCCTTGGGACGGGACCTCGGGCCCAGCATTTT
CDR3aa: CASSLGTGPRAQHF
d_gene: -
v_gene: TRBV18
abundance: -
j_gene: TRBJ1-5

CDR3nt: TGTGCCAGCAGCTTGGGCGTGGGTGGACAGCCCCAGCATTTT
CDR3aa: CASSLGVGGQPQHF
d_gene: -
v_gene: TRBV5-5
abundance: -
j_gene: TRBJ1-5

CDR3nt: TGCGCCAGCAGCTGGGGTGAACAGGAACTAGCCAAAAACATTCAGTACTTC
CDR3aa: CASSWGEQELAKNIQYF
d_gene: -
v_gene: TRBV5-1
abundance: -
j_gene: TRBJ2-4

CDR3nt: TGCGCCAGCAGCCCGAGTAGCGGGGGAATTTATGGCTACACCTTC
CDR3aa: CASSPSSGGIYGYTF
d_gene: -
v_gene: TRBV4-3
abundance: once
j_gene: TRBJ1-2

CDR3nt: TGTGCCAGCAGCGCGGGCAGGGGGAGCTATGGCTACACCTTC
CDR3aa: CASSAGRGSYGYTF
d_gene: TRBD1
v_gene: TRBV28
abundance: -
j_gene: TRBJ1-2

CDR3nt: TGCAGCGTTGTGGAGGGCCATAGCAATCAGCCCCAGCATTTT
CDR3aa: CSVVEGHSNQPQHF
d_gene: -
v_gene: TRBV29-1
abundance: -
j_gene: TRBJ1-5

CDR3nt: TGTGCCATCAGTGACCCCACCGGGACAGGGGGTAGAGATGGCTACACCTTC
CDR3aa: CAISDPTGTGGRDGYTF
d_gene: TRBD1
v_gene: TRBV10-3
abundance: -
j_gene: TRBJ1-2

CDR3nt: TGTGCCAGCAGCTTAGCGGTAAACATTCAGTACTTC
CDR3aa: CASSLAVNIQYF
d_gene: -
v_gene: TRBV11-2
abundance: -
j_gene: TRBJ2-4

CDR3nt: TGTGCCAGCAGCCAACAGAGGCCGGGCTACGAGCAGTACTTC
CDR3aa: CASSQQRPGYEQYF
d_gene: -
v_gene: TRBV5-4
abundance: once
j_gene: TRBJ2-7

CDR3nt: TGTGCCTGGAGCCCGCCAGGGTCCCAGTACTTC
CDR3aa: CAWSPPGSQYF
d_gene: -
v_gene: TRBV30
abundance: -
j_gene: TRBJ2-5

CDR3nt: TGCAGCGTTCAAACTAGCGGGATTTCACCAGAGACCCAGTACTTC
CDR3aa: CSVQTSGISPETQYF
d_gene: TRBD2
v_gene: TRBV29-1
abundance: -
j_gene: TRBJ2-5